This TCR beta chain comes out of a study of blood T cell repertoires in COVID-19. Looking at the study overall: Material from acute and convalescent COVID-19 was sourced from the United States, Italy and Spain. T cells, B-cell-depleted T cells, or PBMCs provided the cDNA or gDNA that served as material.

In the study's own analysis: Estimates of nucleated cell counts were drawn from the amplification of reference gene primers. Measured with immunoSEQ multiplex PCR; TCRdb has only the in-frame clones, and not every one. V and J calls and clone size are copied from that table; D and trimming were computed from the DNA. This sample has 180,000 or so clones, with roughly 86% found just once. V lost 7 bases and J lost 3; bases outside the gene matches: 10. Germline V lookup: CDR1 LNHDA, CDR2 SQIVND (reference sequence). The CDR3 runs 15 residues. The sequencing input was peripheral blood. The chain recombines TRBV19 with TRBJ1-1; TRBD1 agrees at 8 bases. This receptor was identified in a man between 65 and 79 years old with acute or convalescent COVID-19. The CDR3 DNA reads TGTGCCAGTACAACCACCTGGACAGGGTACACTGAAGCTTTCTTT. Translating gives CASTTTWTGYTEAFF.